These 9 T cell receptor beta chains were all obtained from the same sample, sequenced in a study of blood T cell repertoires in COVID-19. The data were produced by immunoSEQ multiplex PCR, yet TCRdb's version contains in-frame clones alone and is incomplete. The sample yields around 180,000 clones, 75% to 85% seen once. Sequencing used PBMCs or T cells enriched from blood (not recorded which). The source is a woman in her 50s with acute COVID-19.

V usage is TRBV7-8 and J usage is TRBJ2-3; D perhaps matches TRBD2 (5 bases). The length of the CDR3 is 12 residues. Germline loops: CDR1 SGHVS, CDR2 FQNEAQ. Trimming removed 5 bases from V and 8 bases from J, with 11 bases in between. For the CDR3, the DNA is TGTGCCAGCAGCCTACAGAGGGTTACGCAGTATTTT. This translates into CASSLQRVTQYF.

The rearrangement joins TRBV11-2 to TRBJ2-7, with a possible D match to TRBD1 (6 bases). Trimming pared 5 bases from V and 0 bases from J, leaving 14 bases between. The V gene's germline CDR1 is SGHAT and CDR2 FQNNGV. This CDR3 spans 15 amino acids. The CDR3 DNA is TGTGCCAGCAGCCTCCAGGGGACCGTCTCCTACGAGCAGTACGTC. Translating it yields CASSLQGTVSYEQYV.

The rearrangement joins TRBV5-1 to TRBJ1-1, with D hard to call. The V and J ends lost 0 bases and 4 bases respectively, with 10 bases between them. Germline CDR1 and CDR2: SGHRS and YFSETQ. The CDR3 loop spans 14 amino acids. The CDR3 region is CASSLGQSVTEAFF. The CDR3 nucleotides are TGCGCCAGCAGCTTGGGGCAGTCCGTCACTGAAGCTTTCTTT. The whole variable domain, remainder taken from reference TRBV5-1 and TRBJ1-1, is KAGVTQTPRYLIKTRGQQVTLSCSPISGHRSVSWYQQTPGQGLQFLFEYFSETQRNKGNFPGRFSGRQFSNSRSEMNVSTLELGDSALYLCASSLGQSVTEAFFGQGTRLTVV.

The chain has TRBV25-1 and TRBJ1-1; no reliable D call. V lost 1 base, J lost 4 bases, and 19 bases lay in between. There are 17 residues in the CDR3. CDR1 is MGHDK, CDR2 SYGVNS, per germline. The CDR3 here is CASSESGRAQDSTEAFF. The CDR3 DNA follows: TGTGCCAGCAGTGAATCGGGGAGGGCTCAGGATAGCACTGAAGCTTTCTTT. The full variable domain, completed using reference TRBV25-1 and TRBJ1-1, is EADIYQTPRYLVIGTGKKITLECSQTMGHDKMYWYQQDPGMELHLIHYSYGVNSTEKGDLSSESTVSRIRTEHFPLTLESARPSHTSQYLCASSESGRAQDSTEAFFGQGTRLTVV.

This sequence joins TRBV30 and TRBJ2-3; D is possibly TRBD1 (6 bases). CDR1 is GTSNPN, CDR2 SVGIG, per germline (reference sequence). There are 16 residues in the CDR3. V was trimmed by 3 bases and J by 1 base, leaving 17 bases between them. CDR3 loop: CAWSQAGAGGTDTQYF. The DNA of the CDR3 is TGTGCCTGGAGCCAGGCGGGTGCAGGGGGCACAGATACGCAGTATTTT.

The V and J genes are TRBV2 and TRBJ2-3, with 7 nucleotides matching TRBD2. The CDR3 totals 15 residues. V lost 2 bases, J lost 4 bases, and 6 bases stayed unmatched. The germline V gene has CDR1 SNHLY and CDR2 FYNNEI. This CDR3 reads CASSESGLVADTQYF. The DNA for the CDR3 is TGTGCCAGCAGTGAATCTGGACTAGTGGCAGATACGCAGTATTTT.

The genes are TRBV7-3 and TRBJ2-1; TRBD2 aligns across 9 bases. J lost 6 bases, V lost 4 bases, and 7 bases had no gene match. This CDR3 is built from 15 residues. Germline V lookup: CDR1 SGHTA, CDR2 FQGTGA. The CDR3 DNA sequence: TGTGCCAGCAGCTCGCGGGGGGGCCTATCCAATGAGCAGTTCTTC. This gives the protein CASSSRGGLSNEQFF.

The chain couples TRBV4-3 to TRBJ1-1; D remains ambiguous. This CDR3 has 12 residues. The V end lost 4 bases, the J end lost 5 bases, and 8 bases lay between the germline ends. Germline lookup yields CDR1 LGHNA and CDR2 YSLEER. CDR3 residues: CASSRAGTEAFF. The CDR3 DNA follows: TGCGCCAGCAGCCGGGCGGGGACTGAAGCTTTCTTT.

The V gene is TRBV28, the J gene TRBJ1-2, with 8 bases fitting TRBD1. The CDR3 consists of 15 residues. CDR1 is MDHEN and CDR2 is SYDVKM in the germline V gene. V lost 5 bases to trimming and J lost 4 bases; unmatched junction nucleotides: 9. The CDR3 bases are TGTGCCAGCAGTAACTGGGACAGGAAAGGCTATGGCTACACCTTC. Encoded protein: CASSNWDRKGYGYTF.